This passage covers 24 T cell receptor beta chains from one sample sequenced in a study of PD-1 blockade in mismatch repair-deficient tumors. Clones were sequenced by immunoSEQ multiplex PCR, and TCRdb holds only the in-frame ones, with some missing. The data show some 120,000 clones, around 86% seen once. The specimen comprised peripheral blood, sampled 44 weeks after starting pembrolizumab. The receptor set was obtained from an adult with mismatch repair-deficient cancer.

This clone was found once. The CDR3 here is CASSLRVGSDSSTDTQYF. CDR3 nucleotide sequence: TGTGCCAGCAGCTTGAGGGTCGGTTCCGATTCTAGCACAGATACGCAGTATTTT. The chain recombines TRBV5-4 with TRBJ2-3; D gene unclear. CDR1 is SGHNT, CDR2 YYREEE, per germline (reference sequence). V was clipped by 1 base and J by 0 bases, with 18 bases between them. This CDR3 spans 18 amino acids.

This clone was seen a few times. V usage is TRBV4-1 and J usage is TRBJ1-1, with 8 bases aligning to TRBD1. With V trimmed by 1 base and J by 5 bases, 6 bases remained unmatched. Per the germline V gene, CDR1 is MGHRA and CDR2 is YSYEKL. This CDR3 comprises 15 residues. The CDR3: CASSQVGRGRTEAFF. CDR3 sequence (DNA): TGCGCCAGCAGCCAAGTTGGCAGGGGGCGGACTGAAGCTTTCTTT.

The chain joins TRBV5-1 to TRBJ2-7, with TRBD2 matching 8 bases. Germline CDR1 reads SGHRS; CDR2 reads YFSETQ. The junction had 4 bases not matched to a gene; V was cut back by 1 base and J by 4 bases. The CDR3 is 14 residues long. The CDR3 region has the DNA TGCGCCAGCAGCTTGACTAGCGGAAGTTACGAGCAGTACTTC. Its protein product is CASSLTSGSYEQYF.

The J gene is TRBJ1-3, the V gene TRBV7-2; maybe TRBD1 (5 bases). This CDR3 contains 13 residues. The V gene's germline CDR1 is SGHTA and CDR2 FQGNSA. The V end was cut by 5 bases, the J end by 4 bases, with 9 bases between. CDR3 protein: CASSPRQGNTIYF. The CDR3, as DNA: TGTGCCAGCAGCCCACGACAGGGAAACACCATATATTTT.

The rearrangement uses TRBV15 and TRBJ2-7; a possible D gene is TRBD2 (6 bases). The CDR3 is made up of 15 amino acids. V shed 0 bases and J shed 6 bases, with 15 bases lying between them. CDR1 and CDR2 from the germline V gene are LNHNV and YYDKDF (reference sequence). CDR3 sequence reads: CATSRDKGGLREQYF. CDR3 sequence (DNA): TGTGCCACCAGCAGAGATAAGGGAGGCCTTCGCGAGCAGTACTTC.

The chain carries TRBV7-6 and TRBJ2-7; 12 nucleotides align to TRBD2. Per germline, CDR1 SGHVS and CDR2 FNYEAQ. There are 19 residues in the CDR3. V was clipped by 5 bases and J by 0 bases; unmatched bases: 14. The CDR3 spells CASSETSGRRRTHSYEQYF. The CDR3 DNA is TGTGCCAGCAGCGAAACTAGCGGGAGGCGGAGAACCCACTCCTACGAGCAGTACTTC.

The chain recombines TRBV5-1 with TRBJ2-5; the match to TRBD2 covers 7 bases. Trimming removed 5 bases from V and 7 bases from J; junction bases left unmatched: 8. CDR3 length: 13 residues. Germline assignment: CDR1 SGHRS and CDR2 YFSETQ. The CDR3 loop is CASSKAGVGTQYF. In nucleotides, the CDR3 is TGCGCCAGCAGTAAGGCGGGAGTGGGGACCCAGTACTTC.

The V gene is TRBV21-1, the J gene TRBJ2-7; the table's D call, TRBD1, has no DNA check behind it. TRBV21-1 is described as a pseudogene. There are 14 residues in the CDR3. The CDR3 sequence: CASSKDRAGYEQYF. The CDR3 bases are TGTGCCAGCAGTAAGGACAGGGCGGGGTACGAGCAGTACTTC.

This chain links TRBV5-6 with TRBJ2-7, with TRBD2 as a possible D gene (7 bases). CDR1 and CDR2 from the germline V gene are SGHDT and YYEEEE. The V and J ends lost 0 bases and 0 bases respectively, with 13 bases between them. This CDR3 comprises 16 residues. The CDR3 DNA reads TGTGCCAGCAGCTTGGGGGGGGGCGGCAGCTCCTACGAGCAGTACTTC. Its translation is CASSLGGGGSSYEQYF.

The chain couples TRBV19 to TRBJ1-1; D remains ambiguous. There are 17 residues in the CDR3. Trimming pared 3 bases from V and 0 bases from J, leaving 17 bases between. Germline CDR1 reads LNHDA; CDR2 reads SQIVND (reference sequence). Written as DNA, the CDR3 is TGTGCCAGTAGTATGACGGGGAGGTTTGAAATGAACACTGAAGCTTTCTTT. Its protein is CASSMTGRFEMNTEAFF.

This clone was detected once. The CDR3 coding sequence is TGCGCCAGCAGCCAAGATAGAACAAGCCGTCGCTATGGCTACACCTTC. As protein: CASSQDRTSRRYGYTF. The chain is built from TRBV4-3 and TRBJ1-2; D not certain. CDR3 length equals 16 residues. V gave up 0 bases and J gave up 4 bases, with 15 bases separating them. Germline assignment: CDR1 LGHNA and CDR2 YSLEER.

This clone was found a few times. CDR3 bases: TGTGCCAGCAGTTTATCCCAGACAACCTACAATGAGCAGTTCTTC. Protein: CASSLSQTTYNEQFF. This rearrangement joins TRBV6-1 to TRBJ2-1; D not certain. Germline V lookup: CDR1 MNHNS, CDR2 SASEGT. CDR3 length: 15 amino acids. The germline V and J ends were trimmed by 5 bases and 2 bases, with 13 bases remaining between them.

The chain recombines TRBV28 with TRBJ1-5, with D possibly TRBD1 on 5 matching bases. The CDR3 covers 13 residues. Trimming left V 3 bases short and J 6 bases short, with 9 bases between. Germline loops: CDR1 MDHEN, CDR2 SYDVKM. The CDR3, as DNA: TGTGCCAGCAGTTTCGCGGGGCCTCAGCCCCAGCATTTT. It is translated as CASSFAGPQPQHF.

This clone has just a few counts. The chain carries TRBV18 and TRBJ2-1; D is ambiguous. Germline CDR1 KGHSH, CDR2 LQKENI. Trimming took 3 bases from V and 9 from J, leaving 18 bases between them. There are 15 residues in the CDR3. The DNA of the CDR3 is TGTGCCAGCTCACCCCCAGGTACCAATCCTGGTGAGCAGTTCTTC. Residues: CASSPPGTNPGEQFF.

The chain is built from TRBV4-1 and TRBJ2-7; the D gene could be TRBD1 or TRBD2 (5 bases each). This CDR3 region has 15 residues. Germline loops: CDR1 MGHRA, CDR2 YSYEKL. Trimming pared 0 bases from V and 7 bases from J, leaving 16 bases between. The CDR3 is CASSQDLQGAREQYF. Written as DNA, the CDR3 is TGCGCCAGCAGCCAAGACTTGCAGGGAGCTAGGGAGCAGTACTTC.

The chain uses TRBV6-1 and TRBJ2-7, with TRBD2 as a possible D gene (6 bases). This CDR3 is built from 14 residues. Germline V gene lookup returns CDR1 MNHNS and CDR2 SASEGT. Trimming stripped 6 bases from V and 2 bases from J, with 14 bases between. CDR3 DNA sequence: TGTGCCAGCAGCAAATCCGGGACTGCCTACGAGCAGTACTTC. This gives the protein CASSKSGTAYEQYF.

The chain couples TRBV5-6 to TRBJ2-1, with TRBD1 matching over 8 bases. V lost 4 bases, J lost 7 bases, and 13 bases stayed unmatched. This CDR3 has 16 amino acids. The germline CDR1 and CDR2 sequences are SGHDT and YYEEEE. The CDR3, as DNA: TGTGCCAGCAGCCCCCTTGGACAGGGTCGGGGTAATGAGCAGTTCTTC. This sequence encodes CASSPLGQGRGNEQFF.

The rearrangement links TRBV5-1 to TRBJ2-7; TRBD2 aligns across 12 bases. CDR3 size: 17 residues. V gave up 0 bases and J gave up 0 bases; unmatched junction bases: 4. CDR1 and CDR2 (germline): SGHRS, YFSETQ. DNA for the CDR3: TGCGCCAGCAGCTTGGGAACTAGCGGGAGGAGCTCCTACGAGCAGTACTTC. As protein: CASSLGTSGRSSYEQYF.

The rearrangement links TRBV19 to TRBJ1-5; D is perhaps TRBD1 (5 bases). Per germline, CDR1 LNHDA and CDR2 SQIVND (reference sequence). The CDR3 runs 15 residues. V was cut by 1 base and J by 4 bases, with 11 bases left in between. The CDR3 loop is CASSIGGVGNQPQHF. CDR3 in DNA: TGTGCCAGTAGTATAGGGGGGGTTGGGAATCAGCCCCAGCATTTT.

This clone has a handful of counts. The genes are TRBV30 and TRBJ2-3; a possible D gene is TRBD2 (5 bases). V lost 4 bases to trimming and J lost 0 bases, with 8 bases between them. CDR3 length: 13 residues. Per the germline V gene, CDR1 is GTSNPN and CDR2 is SVGIG (reference sequence). The CDR3 nucleotides read TGTGCCTGGATGGGGAGCAGCACAGATACGCAGTATTTT. Translation gives CAWMGSSTDTQYF.

The chain carries TRBV4-1 and TRBJ2-5, with 8 bases aligning to TRBD1. The V and J ends lost 3 bases and 5 bases, in that order; junction bases with no gene match: 11. Germline V lookup: CDR1 MGHRA, CDR2 YSYEKL. There are 16 residues in the CDR3. The CDR3 sequence is CASSHPDRGMSETQYF. In nucleotides, the CDR3 is TGCGCCAGCAGCCACCCTGACAGGGGTATGTCGGAGACCCAGTACTTC.

V gene TRBV9 combines with J gene TRBJ1-1; 11 bases are shared with TRBD1. This CDR3 contains 17 residues. Germline V gene data show CDR1 as SGDLS and CDR2 as YYNGEE. The trim removed 2 bases at V and 1 base at J, leaving 7 bases unmatched. In DNA form, the CDR3 reads TGTGCCAGCAGCGTGGGACAGGGGGAAGATGGGAACACTGAAGCTTTCTTT. It translates to CASSVGQGEDGNTEAFF. Supplemented by reference TRBV9 and TRBJ1-1, the full variable domain reads DSGVTQTPKHLITATGQRVTLRCSPRSGDLSVYWYQQSLDQGLQFLIQYYNGEERAKGNILERFSAQQFPDLHSELNLSSLELGDSALYFCASSVGQGEDGNTEAFFGQGTRLTVV.

The CDR3 DNA follows: TGTGCCAGCAGCTTATTTTTCCCTAGAAACCCGAACAATGAGCAGTTCTTC. This encodes CASSLFFPRNPNNEQFF. This sequence joins TRBV7-6 and TRBJ2-1; the D is unclear. The CDR3 has 17 residues. Germline-derived CDR1 and CDR2 are SGHVS and FNYEAQ. V lost 2 bases to trimming and J lost 5 bases, with 19 bases between them. The entire variable domain, with the rest obtained from reference TRBV7-6 and TRBJ2-1, is as follows: GAGVSQSPRYKVTKRGQDVALRCDPISGHVSLYWYRQALGQGPEFLTYFNYEAQQDKSGLPNDRFSAERPEGSISTLTIQRTEQRDSAMYRCASSLFFPRNPNNEQFFGPGTRLTVL.

The chain uses TRBV30 and TRBJ1-1; 10 nucleotides line up with TRBD1. The CDR3 runs to 16 residues. The germline CDR1 and CDR2 sequences are GTSNPN and SVGIG (reference sequence). Trimming took 3 bases from V and 3 from J; bases not matched to a gene: 10. The DNA for the CDR3 is TGTGCCTGGAGCGGGGGGGACAGGGGCGGGTACACTGAAGCTTTCTTT. Translation gives CAWSGGDRGGYTEAFF.